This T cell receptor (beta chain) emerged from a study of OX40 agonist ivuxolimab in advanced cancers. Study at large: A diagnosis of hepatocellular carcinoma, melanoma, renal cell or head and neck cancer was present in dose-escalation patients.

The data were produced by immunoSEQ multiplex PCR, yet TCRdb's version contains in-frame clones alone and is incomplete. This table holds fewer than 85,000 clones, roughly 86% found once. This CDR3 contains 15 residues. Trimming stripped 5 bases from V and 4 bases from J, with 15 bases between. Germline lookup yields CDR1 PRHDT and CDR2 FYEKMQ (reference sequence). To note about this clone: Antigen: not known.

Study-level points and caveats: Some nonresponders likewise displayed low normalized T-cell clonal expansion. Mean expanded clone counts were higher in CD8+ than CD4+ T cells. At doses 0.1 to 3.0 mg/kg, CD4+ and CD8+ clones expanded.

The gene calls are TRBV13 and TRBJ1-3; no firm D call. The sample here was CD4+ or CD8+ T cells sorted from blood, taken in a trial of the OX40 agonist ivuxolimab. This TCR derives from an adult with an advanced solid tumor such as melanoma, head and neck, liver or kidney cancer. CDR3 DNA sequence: TGTGCCAGCAGCCAAGACACCCGGGGAGGAAACACCATATATTTT. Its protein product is CASSQDTRGGNTIYF.